Sequencing of this T cell receptor (beta chain) was carried out in a study of blood T cells in healthy people across ages. The V gene lost 2 bases and the J gene lost 2 bases, with 17 bases spanning the gap. The germline gives CDR1 MNHEY, CDR2 SVGEGT. The CDR3 is 17 residues long. A second PCR, run for about 7 to 11 cycles, used a sample-barcoded 5' primer plus a J-beta primer mix. Via MiXCR, TCRdb re-called the 5' RACE reads, giving one row per CDR3 protein. The repertoire holds under 2 million distinct CDR3 sequences, with roughly 32% as singletons. The sample consisted of blood. The V gene is TRBV6-2 or TRBV6-3, the J gene TRBJ2-3; D may be TRBD2 (5 bases). This clonotype originated in a woman aged 25 to 39 in good health. The CDR3 DNA sequence: TGTGCCAGCAGTTACGGGAGAATAGGAAGGGCCACAGATACGCAGTATTTT. Amino acids: CASSYGRIGRATDTQYF.